One sample yielded the 3 T cell receptor beta chains listed below, sequenced in a study of shared T cell receptors in the human thymus. TCRdb's copy holds only in-frame clones and misses some; the assay was immunoSEQ multiplex PCR. This sample yields hundreds of thousands of clones, of which 80% to 90% are seen a single time; roughly 0.0086% belongs to the top ten. This sample was shared with a second study, whose subject was human thymus T cells.

Material for sequencing was thymocytes. The receptors were gathered from a boy in the first two years of life with a congenital heart defect.

The CDR3 DNA reads TGCGCCAGCAGCCTGTGGGACATCTACAATGAGCAGTTCTTC. This sequence encodes CASSLWDIYNEQFF. The J gene is TRBJ2-1, the V gene TRBV5-1; maybe TRBD1 (6 bases). Germline V lookup: CDR1 SGHRS, CDR2 YFSETQ. Deletions cut 4 bases from V and 3 bases from J, with 11 bases between. The CDR3 has 14 amino acids.

The V call is TRBV7-8, the J call TRBJ1-5, with D possibly being TRBD1 (5 bases). Between the trimmed V and J ends, which lost 5 bases and 4 bases, there was a span of 18 bases. The CDR3 runs to 16 residues. CDR1 is SGHVS and CDR2 is FQNEAQ in the germline V gene. CDR3 residues: CASSPLGGSLNQPQHF. The CDR3 DNA follows: TGTGCCAGCAGCCCACTGGGGGGGTCACTAAATCAGCCCCAGCATTTT.

The chain has TRBV25-1 and TRBJ1-3; 7 bases map to TRBD1. Germline lookup yields CDR1 MGHDK and CDR2 SYGVNS. The CDR3 spans 18 residues. Trimming cost V 1 base and J 0 bases; bases outside gene matches: 9. In nucleotides, the CDR3 is TGTGCCAGCAGTGAATGGGCCGCAGGGGGAGGCTCTGGAAACACCATATATTTT. It specifies CASSEWAAGGGSGNTIYF. The full variable domain, in which reference TRBV25-1 and TRBJ1-3 provide the parts outside the CDR3, is EADIYQTPRYLVIGTGKKITLECSQTMGHDKMYWYQQDPGMELHLIHYSYGVNSTEKGDLSSESTVSRIRTEHFPLTLESARPSHTSQYLCASSEWAAGGGSGNTIYFGEGSWLTVV.